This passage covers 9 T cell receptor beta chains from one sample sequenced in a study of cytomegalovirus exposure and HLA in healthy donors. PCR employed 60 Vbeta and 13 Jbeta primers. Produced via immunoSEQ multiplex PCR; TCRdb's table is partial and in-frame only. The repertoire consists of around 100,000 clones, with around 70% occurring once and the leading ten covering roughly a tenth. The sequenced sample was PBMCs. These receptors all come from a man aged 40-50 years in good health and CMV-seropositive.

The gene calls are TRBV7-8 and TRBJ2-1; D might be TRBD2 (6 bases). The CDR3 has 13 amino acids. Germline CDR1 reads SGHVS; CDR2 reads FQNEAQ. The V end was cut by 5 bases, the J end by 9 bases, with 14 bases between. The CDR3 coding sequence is TGTGCCAGCAGCGGATCTAGCGTCAGTGAGCAGTTCTTC. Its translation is CASSGSSVSEQFF.

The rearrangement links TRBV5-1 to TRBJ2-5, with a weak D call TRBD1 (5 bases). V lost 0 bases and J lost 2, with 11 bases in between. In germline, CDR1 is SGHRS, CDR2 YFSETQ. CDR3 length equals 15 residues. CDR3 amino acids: CASSLEGRRQETQYF. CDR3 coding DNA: TGCGCCAGCAGCTTGGAGGGGCGAAGGCAAGAGACCCAGTACTTC.

CDR3 loop: CASSFEGGQPSTDTQYF. CDR3 in DNA: TGCGCCAGCAGCTTTGAGGGAGGGCAACCTAGCACAGATACGCAGTATTTT. V and J are TRBV5-1 and TRBJ2-3; 7 bases match TRBD2. The germline gives CDR1 SGHRS, CDR2 YFSETQ. This CDR3 has 17 amino acids. The V segment lost 2 bases and the J segment 0 bases; nucleotides outside the gene matches: 9.

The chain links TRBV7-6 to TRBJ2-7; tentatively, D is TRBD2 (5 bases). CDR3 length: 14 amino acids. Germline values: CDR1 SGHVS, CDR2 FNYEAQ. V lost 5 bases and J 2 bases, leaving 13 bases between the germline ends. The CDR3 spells CASSKFEGAYEQYF. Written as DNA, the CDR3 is TGTGCCAGCAGCAAGTTCGAGGGCGCCTACGAGCAGTACTTC.

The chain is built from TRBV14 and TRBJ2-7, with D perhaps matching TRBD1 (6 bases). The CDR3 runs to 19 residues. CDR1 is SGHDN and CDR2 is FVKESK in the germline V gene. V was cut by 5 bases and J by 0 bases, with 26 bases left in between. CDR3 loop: CASSSSTTTGPPHSYEQYV. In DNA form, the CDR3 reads TGTGCCAGCAGCTCCTCAACTACCACAGGGCCTCCCCACTCCTACGAGCAGTACGTC.

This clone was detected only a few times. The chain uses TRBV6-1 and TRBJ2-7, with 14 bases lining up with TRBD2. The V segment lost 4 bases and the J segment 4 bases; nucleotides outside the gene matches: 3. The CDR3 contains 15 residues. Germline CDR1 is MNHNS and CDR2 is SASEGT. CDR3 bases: TGTGCCAGCAGTGGGGGACTAGCGGGAGTATACGAGCAGTACGTC. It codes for CASSGGLAGVYEQYV.

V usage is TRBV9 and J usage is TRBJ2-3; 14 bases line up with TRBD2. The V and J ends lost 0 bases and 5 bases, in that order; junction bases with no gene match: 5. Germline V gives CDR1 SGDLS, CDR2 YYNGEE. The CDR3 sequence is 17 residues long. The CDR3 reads CASSVEGLAGDGDTQYF. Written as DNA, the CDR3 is TGTGCCAGCAGCGTAGAGGGACTAGCGGGAGATGGAGATACGCAGTATTTT. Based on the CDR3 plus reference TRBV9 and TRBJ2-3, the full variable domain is DSGVTQTPKHLITATGQRVTLRCSPRSGDLSVYWYQQSLDQGLQFLIQYYNGEERAKGNILERFSAQQFPDLHSELNLSSLELGDSALYFCASSVEGLAGDGDTQYFGPGTRLTVL.

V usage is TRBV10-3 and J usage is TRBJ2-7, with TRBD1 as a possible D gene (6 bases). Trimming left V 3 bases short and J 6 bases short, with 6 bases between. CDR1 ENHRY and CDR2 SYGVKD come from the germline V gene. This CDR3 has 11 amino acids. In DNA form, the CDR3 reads TGTGCCATCAGTGAAGGGGGCGAGCAGTACGTC. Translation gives CAISEGGEQYV.

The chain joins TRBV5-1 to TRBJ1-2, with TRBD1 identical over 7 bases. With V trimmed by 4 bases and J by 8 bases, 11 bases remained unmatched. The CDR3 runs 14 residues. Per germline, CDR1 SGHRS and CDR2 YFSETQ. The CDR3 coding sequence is TGCGCCAGCAGCCTTTCTCAGACAGGGAGCGGCTACACCTTC. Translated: CASSLSQTGSGYTF.